The 32 T cell receptor beta chains below come from one sample, sequenced in a study of T cells after posttransplantation cyclophosphamide. Sequencing used immunoSEQ multiplex PCR; TCRdb keeps in-frame clones, though not all of them. Listed here are fewer than 40,000 clones without any singletons, the top ten holding around 4.8%. Source material: PBMCs. The receptor set was obtained from a woman aged 25-40 years in good health and a related stem cell transplant donor.

This clone was seen at least ten times. The genes are TRBV11-2 and TRBJ2-1; 10 bases line up with TRBD2. Germline V lookup: CDR1 SGHAT, CDR2 FQNNGV. The CDR3 covers 16 residues. V was clipped by 0 bases and J by 7 bases; unmatched bases: 6. The CDR3: CASSLDSGGAVNEQFF. In nucleotides, the CDR3 is TGTGCCAGCAGCTTAGACAGCGGGGGGGCCGTAAATGAGCAGTTCTTC.

The sample holds many counts of this clone. The CDR3 region has the DNA TGTGCCAGTAGTTGGGGGCAGGTTGACTATGGCTACACCTTC. This codes for CASSWGQVDYGYTF. This chain links TRBV19 with TRBJ1-2, with D tentatively TRBD1 (6 bases). CDR1 and CDR2 (germline): LNHDA, SQIVND (reference sequence). V was trimmed by 5 bases and J by 3 bases, leaving 13 bases between them. This CDR3 region has 14 residues.

This clone was recorded at least ten times. J is TRBJ2-2 and V is TRBV6-2 or TRBV6-3; 9 nucleotides agree with TRBD1. The CDR3 is 15 residues long. Germline loops: CDR1 MNHEY, CDR2 SVGEGT. Losses at the gene ends were 10 bases for V and 3 bases for J; bases not matched to a gene: 9. CDR3 residues: CATQRQGVYTGELFF. In DNA, the CDR3 is TGTGCCACCCAGAGACAGGGGGTATACACCGGGGAGCTGTTTTTT.

V is TRBV6-1 and J is TRBJ2-2, with 10 nucleotides matching TRBD1. Germline V gene lookup returns CDR1 MNHNS and CDR2 SASEGT. V trimming: 11 bases; J trimming: 6 bases; junction bases outside the gene matches: 9. The CDR3 loop spans 14 amino acids. CDR3 residues: CAGRQGANAGELFF. The DNA for the CDR3 is TGTGCCGGACGACAGGGGGCAAATGCCGGGGAGCTGTTTTTT.

This clone was counted many times. This chain uses TRBV5-6 with TRBJ2-4; 9 bases fit TRBD1. Trimming removed 4 bases from V and 6 bases from J; junction bases left unmatched: 5. Germline values: CDR1 SGHDT, CDR2 YYEEEE. This CDR3 region has 14 residues. In nucleotides, the CDR3 is TGTGCCAGCAGCCGGACAGGGGATCGAAACATTCAGTACTTC. It codes for CASSRTGDRNIQYF.

This clone was seen many times. The J gene is TRBJ1-2, the V gene TRBV7-9; D not resolved. V was clipped by 4 bases and J by 8 bases, with 23 bases between them. CDR3 length: 16 amino acids. Germline V lookup: CDR1 SEHNR, CDR2 FQNEAQ (reference sequence). The CDR3 bases are TGTGCCAGCAGCTATGGAGGCGGGGTAGTAGTTTTAGGCTACACCTTC. Protein: CASSYGGGVVVLGYTF.

The rearrangement uses TRBV27 and TRBJ2-5; a weak D match, TRBD1 (6 bases). CDR1 is MNHEY and CDR2 is SMNVEV in the germline V gene (reference sequence). V was cut by 5 bases and J by 0 bases, with 13 bases left in between. This CDR3 has 15 residues. The CDR3: CASSGRQEYQETQYF. CDR3 sequence (DNA): TGTGCCAGCAGTGGTAGACAGGAGTACCAAGAGACCCAGTACTTC.

This clone was detected ten times or more. This sequence joins TRBV7-2 and TRBJ2-7, with D possibly TRBD1 on 5 matching bases. Deletions cut 3 bases from V and 5 bases from J, with 8 bases between. There are 12 residues in the CDR3. CDR1 and CDR2 (germline): SGHTA, FQGNSA. In nucleotides, the CDR3 is TGTGCCAGCAGCTTGGACATCAACGAGCAGTACTTC. Amino acids: CASSLDINEQYF. Full variable domain (remainder filled in from reference TRBV7-2 and TRBJ2-7): GAGVSQSPSNKVTEKGKDVELRCDPISGHTALYWYRQSLGQGLEFLIYFQGNSAPDKSGLPSDRFSAERTGGSVSTLTIQRTQQEDSAVYLCASSLDINEQYFGPGTRLTVT.

This clone was counted ten times or more. The chain employs TRBV28 and TRBJ1-2; D is possibly TRBD1 (5 bases). CDR3 length: 12 amino acids. CDR1 is MDHEN and CDR2 is SYDVKM in the germline V gene. V lost 6 bases and J lost 8, with 13 bases in between. The CDR3 region is CASRRGGGGYTF. The CDR3 DNA follows: TGTGCCAGCAGAAGGGGCGGAGGGGGCTACACCTTC.

This clone has ten or more counts. The rearrangement joins TRBV19 to TRBJ1-1; D remains ambiguous. The CDR3 covers 15 residues. The germline V gene encodes CDR1 LNHDA and CDR2 SQIVND (reference sequence). Trimming left V 1 base short and J 1 base short, with 10 bases between. The CDR3: CASSIAHGRNTEAFF. DNA of the CDR3: TGTGCCAGTAGTATAGCCCACGGTCGGAACACTGAAGCTTTCTTT.

This clone came up many times. V and J are TRBV6-2 or TRBV6-3 and TRBJ2-7; 9 bases match TRBD1. Germline V gene lookup returns CDR1 MNHEY and CDR2 SVGEGT. This CDR3 has 13 amino acids. The ends lost 6 bases at V and 4 bases at J; junction bases unmatched: 4. The CDR3 DNA reads TGTGCCAGCAGCCGAGGGACAGGGTACGAGCAGTACTTC. Amino acid sequence: CASSRGTGYEQYF.

There are many counts of this clone. This chain joins TRBV19 and TRBJ1-6; tentatively, D is TRBD1 (6 bases). This CDR3 has 15 residues. Trimming shortened V by 5 bases and J by 14 bases, and 22 bases separated the two germline ends. In germline, CDR1 is LNHDA, CDR2 SQIVND (reference sequence). The CDR3 DNA follows: TGTGCCAGTAGTCAGGGGACGGGTGCCCTTGGGGCCCTCCACTTT. It specifies CASSQGTGALGALHF.

The chain combines TRBV4-2 with TRBJ2-3; the match to TRBD1 covers 7 bases. CDR3 length: 15 amino acids. The trim removed 4 bases at V and 2 bases at J, leaving 6 bases unmatched. The V gene's germline CDR1 is LGHNA and CDR2 YNFKEQ. In nucleotides, the CDR3 is TGTGCCAGCAGCCGGACAGGTACGGACACAGATACGCAGTATTTT. Translated: CASSRTGTDTDTQYF.

This clone appeared many times. The chain carries TRBV12-3 or TRBV12-4 and TRBJ1-4; tentative D call: TRBD1 (6 bases). Trimming removed 7 bases from V and 7 bases from J, with 16 bases in between. CDR3 length equals 14 residues. CDR3 in DNA: TGTGCCAGCACCGCGGACAGCCTTTTTGAAAAACTGTTTTTT. Amino acids: CASTADSLFEKLFF.

This clone was seen many times. V usage is TRBV4-1 and J usage is TRBJ1-6; D call uncertain. The ends were cut back, 9 bases at V and 3 bases at J, with 15 bases in the middle. Germline V gene lookup returns CDR1 MGHRA and CDR2 YSYEKL. The CDR3 loop spans 15 amino acids. The CDR3 bases are TGCGCCAGTACTAGGCAGGAGATCTATAATTCACCCCTCCACTTT. Translation: CASTRQEIYNSPLHF.

The sample holds a few counts of this clone. This chain uses TRBV19 with TRBJ1-5; tentative D call: TRBD1 (6 bases). The CDR3 is 15 residues long. V dropped 7 bases and J dropped 3 bases, with 16 bases sitting between them. Germline V CDR1 and CDR2: LNHDA, SQIVND (reference sequence). The CDR3 spells CASNNWGRFNQPQHF. The CDR3 region has the DNA TGTGCCAGTAATAATTGGGGGCGGTTCAATCAGCCCCAGCATTTT.

This clone was seen many times. V is TRBV19 and J is TRBJ1-2, with D possibly TRBD1 on 5 matching bases. Between the trimmed V and J ends, which lost 5 bases and 9 bases, there was a span of 13 bases. The length of the CDR3 is 12 residues. Germline CDR1 LNHDA, CDR2 SQIVND (reference sequence). Here the CDR3 reads CASSPRRGSYTF. The CDR3 nucleotides read TGTGCCAGTAGTCCGCGCCGGGGGAGCTACACCTTC.

This clone has a count of ten or more. J is TRBJ1-3 and V is TRBV7-9; 7 nucleotides agree with TRBD1. Germline V CDR1 and CDR2: SEHNR, FQNEAQ (reference sequence). V trimming: 4 bases; J trimming: 0 bases; junction bases outside the gene matches: 0. This CDR3 region has 14 residues. In nucleotides, the CDR3 is TGTGCCAGCAGCTGGACAGGCTCTGGAAACACCATATATTTT. Its translation is CASSWTGSGNTIYF.

This clone was seen repeatedly, ten times or more. J is TRBJ1-2 and V is TRBV5-4; 9 bases fit TRBD1. After removal of 9 bases from V and 7 bases from J, the junction contained 13 bases not matched to a gene. Germline assignment: CDR1 SGHNT and CDR2 YYREEE (reference sequence). CDR3 length: 14 residues. CDR3 residues: CATEPDRGVGGYTF. The CDR3 nucleotides are TGTGCCACCGAACCGGACAGGGGTGTAGGTGGCTACACCTTC.

This clone has just a few counts. The chain links TRBV25-1 to TRBJ1-1; 8 bases fit TRBD1. In germline, CDR1 is MGHDK, CDR2 SYGVNS. This CDR3 is 15 amino acids long. J gave up 4 bases and V 2 bases, and 6 bases lay outside the gene matches. CDR3 in amino acids: CASSEIAGGGTEAFF. CDR3 bases: TGTGCCAGCAGTGAAATCGCAGGGGGCGGCACTGAAGCTTTCTTT.

At least ten counts were recorded for this clone. The chain recombines TRBV29-1 with TRBJ1-1; D perhaps matches TRBD1 (5 bases). This CDR3 region has 14 residues. Looked up from germline, CDR1 is SQVTM and CDR2 is ANQGSEA. V was pared by 3 bases and J by 4 bases, with 15 bases between. DNA of the CDR3: TGCAGCGTTGACTGGGGGGAAGGCGGCACTGAAGCTTTCTTT. Translated, it gives CSVDWGEGGTEAFF.

A few counts support this clone. The CDR3 spells CASSPSGGRGAADTQYF. The CDR3, as DNA: TGTGCCAGCAGTCCCAGCGGGGGCCGCGGTGCAGCAGATACGCAGTATTTT. The chain joins TRBV7-8 to TRBJ2-3; 8 bases match TRBD2. V was pared by 6 bases and J by 4 bases, with 15 bases of the junction left unmatched. This CDR3 is 17 amino acids long. Per the germline V gene, CDR1 is SGHVS and CDR2 is FQNEAQ.

This clone was seen ten or more times. The chain is built from TRBV19 and TRBJ1-6, with 7 nucleotides matching TRBD1. Germline trimming cut 3 bases from V and 10 bases from J; bases unmatched to any gene: 6. CDR3 size: 14 residues. Per the germline V gene, CDR1 is LNHDA and CDR2 is SQIVND (reference sequence). As DNA, the CDR3 is TGTGCCAGTAGTATTTCAGGGGGTGGATCACCCCTCCACTTT. It encodes CASSISGGGSPLHF.

This clone was picked up many times. The rearrangement links TRBV7-9 to TRBJ2-7; D unresolved. V shed 5 bases and J shed 5 bases, with 13 bases lying between them. Germline CDR1 and CDR2: SEHNR and FQNEAQ (reference sequence). This CDR3 spans 13 amino acids. The CDR3: CASSGPGSHEQYF. The CDR3, as DNA: TGTGCCAGCAGCGGCCCGGGTAGCCACGAGCAGTACTTC.

This clone was picked up many times. V is TRBV19 and J is TRBJ2-3; the match to TRBD2 covers 9 bases. The junction had 7 bases not matched to a gene; V was cut back by 6 bases and J by 6 bases. This CDR3 has 14 residues. The germline V gene encodes CDR1 LNHDA and CDR2 SQIVND (reference sequence). CDR3 DNA: TGTGCCAGTAGCCTAGCGGGGAGGGGGGATACGCAGTATTTT. This translates into CASSLAGRGDTQYF.

This clone has ten or more counts. J is TRBJ2-7 and V is TRBV28; tentatively, D is TRBD2 (5 bases). CDR3 length: 19 residues. Trimming took 5 bases from V and 3 from J, leaving 29 bases between them. From germline, CDR1 is MDHEN and CDR2 SYDVKM. DNA of the CDR3: TGTGCCAGCAGTACTAGATTGACAATAATTCATACACAGCGCTACGAGCAGTACTTC. Its translation is CASSTRLTIIHTQRYEQYF.

This clone was seen only a few times. The chain carries TRBV5-5 and TRBJ2-5, with 7 nucleotides matching TRBD1. Germline V lookup: CDR1 SGHKS, CDR2 YYEKEE (reference sequence). Trimming took 6 bases from V and 1 from J; bases not matched to a gene: 9. This CDR3 has 15 residues. The CDR3 spells CASTPTGSGQETQYF. The CDR3 DNA follows: TGTGCCAGCACCCCGACAGGGTCCGGCCAAGAGACCCAGTACTTC.

This clone was found many times. The chain has TRBV7-8 and TRBJ2-7, with D possibly TRBD1 on 5 matching bases. The V gene's germline CDR1 is SGHVS and CDR2 FQNEAQ. Trimming took 1 base from V and 3 from J, leaving 10 bases between them. CDR3 length: 14 residues. The CDR3 bases are TGTGCCAGCAGCTTAGGACAGAAAATCTACGAGCAGTACTTC. This gives the protein CASSLGQKIYEQYF.

The rearrangement joins TRBV15 to TRBJ2-3; possibly TRBD1 for D (5 bases). V was pared by 0 bases and J by 2 bases, with 9 bases between. From germline, CDR1 is LNHNV and CDR2 YYDKDF (reference sequence). The CDR3 length is 15 residues. The CDR3 nucleotides are TGTGCCACCAGCAGAGATGCGACAGCCACAGATACGCAGTATTTT. Amino acids: CATSRDATATDTQYF.

This clone was seen at least ten times. V usage is TRBV7-2 and J usage is TRBJ1-4; the match to TRBD1 covers 10 bases. J lost 8 bases, V lost 3 bases, and 6 bases had no gene match. The CDR3 runs to 15 residues. Looked up from germline, CDR1 is SGHTA and CDR2 is FQGNSA. In nucleotides, the CDR3 is TGTGCCAGCAGCTTCGCAGGGACAGGGGAAGAAAAACTGTTTTTT. As protein: CASSFAGTGEEKLFF.

The chain employs TRBV29-1 and TRBJ1-2; the match to TRBD1 covers 7 bases. With V trimmed by 2 bases and J by 9 bases, 15 bases remained unmatched. CDR3 size: 15 residues. Germline CDR1 SQVTM, CDR2 ANQGSEA. The CDR3 loop is CSVEQGVGTLSRYTF. In DNA form, the CDR3 reads TGCAGCGTTGAACAGGGGGTGGGGACGTTAAGTCGCTACACCTTC.

This clone was counted ten times or more. This chain links TRBV7-9 with TRBJ1-2; D gene unclear. With 7 bases removed from V and 7 bases from J, the gap between germline ends came to 10 bases. Germline V gene data show CDR1 as SEHNR and CDR2 as FQNEAQ (reference sequence). The CDR3 contains 11 residues. This CDR3 is CASNFSGGYTF. As DNA, the CDR3 is TGTGCCAGCAATTTTTCGGGTGGCTACACCTTC.